This TCR beta chain is drawn from a study of memory CD4+ T cells and cytomegalovirus serostatus. At the level of the study: This sample comes from healthy Belgian adults, under 10 CMV seropositive, about 25 seronegative.

The CDR3 loop spans 17 amino acids. V was clipped by 1 base and J by 9 bases, with 19 bases between them. The germline CDR1 and CDR2 sequences are LGHNA and YSLEER. TCRdb keeps only in-frame clones here, not all; method: immunoSEQ multiplex PCR. The sample lists tens of thousands of clones; roughly 80% were seen once. Single viable CD3+CD4+CD8-CD45RO+ cells were sorted as the memory CD4+ T cells. This sequence was found in an adult in good health and CMV-seronegative. J is TRBJ1-6 and V is TRBV4-3; D is uncertain. Source material: memory CD4+ T cells from blood. The CDR3 protein is CASSQAGKGQATSPLHF. In DNA form, the CDR3 reads TGCGCCAGCAGCCAAGCCGGTAAGGGCCAGGCAACTTCACCCCTCCACTTT.